These 25 T cell receptor beta chains originate from one sample sequenced in a study of cytomegalovirus exposure and HLA in healthy donors. The PCR had 60 Vbeta and 13 Jbeta primers. Profiled with immunoSEQ multiplex PCR; TCRdb holds only in-frame clones, not every one. The profile shows 150,000 or so clones, about 70% of them singletons. Sequenced input: PBMCs. Receptors originate from a male donor in good health and CMV-seronegative.

The chain couples TRBV7-9 to TRBJ1-1; D possibly corresponds to TRBD1 (6 bases). Between the trimmed V and J ends, which lost 6 bases and 4 bases, there was a span of 12 bases. Germline-derived CDR1 and CDR2 are SEHNR and FQNEAQ (reference sequence). This CDR3 is built from 13 residues. The CDR3 DNA reads as TGTGCCAGCAGTCCCAGGGGTGGCACTGAAGCTTTCTTT. Amino acids: CASSPRGGTEAFF.

The chain joins TRBV4-2 to TRBJ1-3; TRBD1 matches 7 bases. The V gene end was trimmed by 0 bases and the J gene end by 0 bases; junction bases not matched to a gene: 5. Germline values: CDR1 LGHNA, CDR2 YNFKEQ. The CDR3 loop spans 17 amino acids. The CDR3 nucleotides are TGTGCCAGCAGCCAAGACCTACAGGGGTACTCTGGAAACACCATATATTTT. It codes for CASSQDLQGYSGNTIYF.

The rearrangement links TRBV2 to TRBJ2-3; 9 nucleotides align to TRBD2. The CDR3 totals 14 residues. J gave up 5 bases and V 11 bases, and 11 bases lay outside the gene matches. Germline V lookup: CDR1 SNHLY, CDR2 FYNNEI. The CDR3 DNA reads as TGTGCCTCCCAGGCGGGACTAGCAGTAGATACGCAGTATTTT. It is translated as CASQAGLAVDTQYF.

The J gene is TRBJ1-2, the V gene TRBV28; 7 bases are a match to TRBD1. The germline V gene has CDR1 MDHEN and CDR2 SYDVKM. The CDR3 extends over 17 amino acids. V shed 3 bases, J shed 2 bases, and the junction held 12 bases outside the gene matches. CDR3 in amino acids: CASSLGRDRVVNYGYTF. The CDR3, as DNA: TGTGCCAGCAGTTTGGGGAGAGACAGGGTTGTCAACTATGGCTACACCTTC.

The rearrangement joins TRBV4-1 to TRBJ1-2, with 7 positions matching TRBD1. V trimming: 0 bases; J trimming: 2 bases; junction bases outside the gene matches: 15. The CDR3 has 19 residues. The germline V gene has CDR1 MGHRA and CDR2 YSYEKL. CDR3 sequence (DNA): TGCGCCAGCAGCCAAGATCCCAGGAGACAGGGAAGGGCAAACTATGGCTACACCTTC. Translated: CASSQDPRRQGRANYGYTF.

This clone was seen just once. The V call is TRBV5-4, the J call TRBJ1-1, with D maybe TRBD1 (5 bases). The CDR3 has 13 residues. Per the germline V gene, CDR1 is SGHNT and CDR2 is YYREEE (reference sequence). V was clipped by 6 bases and J by 4 bases, with 13 bases between them. The DNA of the CDR3 is TGTGCCAGCAAGGCGGGGGGGGGCACTGAAGCTTTCTTT. Translating it yields CASKAGGGTEAFF.

The chain links TRBV6-5 to TRBJ1-1, with D maybe TRBD1 (6 bases). The ends were cut back, 3 bases at V and 3 bases at J, with 11 bases in the middle. In germline, CDR1 is MNHEY, CDR2 SVGAGI. The CDR3 spans 14 residues. The CDR3 loop reads CASSYWGPDTEAFF. In DNA form, the CDR3 reads TGTGCCAGCAGTTATTGGGGGCCAGACACTGAAGCTTTCTTT.

The chain combines TRBV28 with TRBJ2-7; TRBD1 is a possible D gene (5 bases). The CDR3 loop spans 14 amino acids. Per the germline V gene, CDR1 is MDHEN and CDR2 is SYDVKM. V dropped 5 bases and J dropped 4 bases, with 15 bases sitting between them. The CDR3 here is CASSPHGNRYEQYF. CDR3 in DNA: TGTGCCAGCAGTCCCCACGGTAACAGGTACGAGCAGTACTTC.

The chain joins TRBV6-6 to TRBJ2-3, with D tentatively TRBD2 (5 bases). V was shortened by 5 bases and J by 0 bases, with 12 bases between the two germline ends. Germline CDR1 MNHNY, CDR2 SVGAGI (reference sequence). The CDR3 is made up of 15 amino acids. CDR3 sequence reads: CASSKASPSTDTQYF. Written as DNA, the CDR3 is TGTGCCAGCAGTAAGGCTAGCCCTAGCACAGATACGCAGTATTTT.

This chain links TRBV7-2 with TRBJ2-3; 8 bases are a match to TRBD1. In germline, CDR1 is SGHTA, CDR2 FQGNSA. The length of the CDR3 is 16 residues. With 5 bases clipped from V and 3 bases from J, the junction kept 10 bases outside the gene matches. DNA of the CDR3: TGTGCCAGCAGCGCCTGGACAGGGTTTAGTACAGATACGCAGTATTTT. Translation gives CASSAWTGFSTDTQYF.

This chain connects TRBV28 to TRBJ1-3; D is perhaps TRBD1 (5 bases). Looked up from germline, CDR1 is MDHEN and CDR2 is SYDVKM. The CDR3 has 13 residues. The V and J ends lost 6 bases and 3 bases respectively, with 9 bases between them. CDR3 sequence (DNA): TGTGCCAGCAGAGGGGTAGGTGGAAACACCATATATTTT. It encodes CASRGVGGNTIYF.

The V gene is TRBV5-1, the J gene TRBJ2-7, with D unclear. V lost 4 bases, J lost 0 bases, and 11 bases lay in between. Germline V gene lookup returns CDR1 SGHRS and CDR2 YFSETQ. CDR3 length: 14 amino acids. The CDR3 coding sequence is TGCGCCAGCAGCCCCAGGCAGGACTCCTACGAGCAGTACTTC. This sequence encodes CASSPRQDSYEQYF. The variable domain in full, completed from reference TRBV5-1 and TRBJ2-7, reads KAGVTQTPRYLIKTRGQQVTLSCSPISGHRSVSWYQQTPGQGLQFLFEYFSETQRNKGNFPGRFSGRQFSNSRSEMNVSTLELGDSALYLCASSPRQDSYEQYFGPGTRLTVT.

V and J are TRBV6-5 and TRBJ1-1, with TRBD1 matching 8 bases. J was trimmed by 5 bases and V by 4 bases; bases with no gene match: 9. This CDR3 comprises 15 residues. Germline V lookup: CDR1 MNHEY, CDR2 SVGAGI. The CDR3 loop reads CASSFRGLVETEAFF. CDR3 DNA sequence: TGTGCCAGCAGTTTCAGGGGGCTAGTTGAAACTGAAGCTTTCTTT.

The chain combines TRBV12-5 with TRBJ2-1; TRBD2 matches at 9 bases. This CDR3 has 15 residues. The germline V gene encodes CDR1 LGHNT and CDR2 FRNRAP. The trim removed 0 bases at V and 7 bases at J, leaving 4 bases unmatched. In nucleotides, the CDR3 is TGTGCTAGTGGTTTGGTAGGGCTAGCGGGGAATGAGCAGTTCTTC. Its translation is CASGLVGLAGNEQFF.

CDR3: CASSSGAGANVLTF. CDR3 coding DNA: TGTGCCAGCTCCTCAGGGGCCGGGGCCAACGTCCTGACTTTC. The chain is built from TRBV18 and TRBJ2-6, with D possibly matching TRBD1 (6 bases). Per germline, CDR1 KGHSH and CDR2 LQKENI. Trimming left V 6 bases short and J 4 bases short, with 10 bases between. This CDR3 spans 14 amino acids.

This clone occurred a few times. J is TRBJ2-7 and V is TRBV7-9; 15 nucleotides align to TRBD2. CDR1 and CDR2 from the germline V gene are SEHNR and FQNEAQ (reference sequence). V was pared by 7 bases and J by 4 bases, with 5 bases of the junction left unmatched. CDR3 length: 15 amino acids. The CDR3 DNA follows: TGTGCCAGCACAGGACTAGCGGGAGGGAAATACGAGCAGTACTTC. Its translation is CASTGLAGGKYEQYF.

The chain employs TRBV5-1 and TRBJ2-1; perhaps TRBD1 as D (7 bases). Trimming stripped 2 bases from V and 7 bases from J, with 16 bases between. The CDR3 is made up of 15 amino acids. The V gene's germline CDR1 is SGHRS and CDR2 YFSETQ. In DNA, the CDR3 is TGCGCCAGCAGCTTTATCAGGGGGGCGGGGAATGAGCAGTTCTTC. Translating it yields CASSFIRGAGNEQFF.

The chain is built from TRBV19 and TRBJ1-1; a possible D gene is TRBD1 (6 bases). This CDR3 is 14 amino acids long. Germline V lookup: CDR1 LNHDA, CDR2 SQIVND (reference sequence). Trimming took 5 bases from V and 7 from J, leaving 17 bases between them. The CDR3 sequence is CASSPYSGQSEAFF. The CDR3 DNA sequence: TGTGCCAGTAGTCCTTATTCAGGACAGAGTGAAGCTTTCTTT.

The rearrangement joins TRBV7-2 to TRBJ2-7; 8 nucleotides line up with TRBD2. V gave up 4 bases and J gave up 4 bases; unmatched junction bases: 9. Germline V gene lookup returns CDR1 SGHTA and CDR2 FQGNSA. The CDR3 totals 15 residues. The chain's CDR3 is CASSSQLAGPYEQYF. CDR3 sequence (DNA): TGTGCCAGCAGCTCCCAGCTAGCGGGCCCTTACGAGCAGTACTTC.

This clone was observed a handful of times. The chain couples TRBV10-3 to TRBJ2-3, with 10 bases that match TRBD2. The V gene end was trimmed by 0 bases and the J gene end by 2 bases; junction bases not matched to a gene: 8. Germline CDR1 and CDR2: ENHRY and SYGVKD. The CDR3 loop spans 18 amino acids. CDR3 sequence reads: CAISESGGLAENTDTQYF. CDR3 nucleotide sequence: TGTGCCATCAGTGAGTCAGGAGGACTAGCGGAAAACACAGATACGCAGTATTTT.

The chain links TRBV5-1 to TRBJ1-4; D is perhaps TRBD1 (5 bases). CDR3 length: 16 residues. V lost 5 bases and J 7 bases, leaving 21 bases between the germline ends. Germline loops: CDR1 SGHRS, CDR2 YFSETQ. CDR3 sequence: CASSSGFPGLSEKLFF. CDR3 nucleotide sequence: TGCGCCAGCAGTTCGGGATTCCCGGGACTCAGTGAAAAACTGTTTTTT.

This chain connects TRBV9 to TRBJ2-3; 8 nucleotides match TRBD1. V shed 2 bases, J shed 6 bases, and the junction held 11 bases outside the gene matches. CDR3 size: 16 residues. The germline V gene has CDR1 SGDLS and CDR2 YYNGEE. CDR3 bases: TGTGCCAGCAGCGTGCTAGGGACAGGCGTGCTGGATACGCAGTATTTT. This encodes CASSVLGTGVLDTQYF.

This chain connects TRBV30 to TRBJ1-5; no definite D call. Germline loops: CDR1 GTSNPN, CDR2 SVGIG (reference sequence). Trimming left V 0 bases short and J 6 bases short, with 12 bases between. CDR3 size: 14 residues. CDR3 region: CAWSVYGRSQPQHF. CDR3 coding DNA: TGTGCCTGGAGTGTATACGGGAGGAGTCAGCCCCAGCATTTT.

The chain couples TRBV9 to TRBJ1-6; TRBD1 might be the D (5 bases). V was clipped by 3 bases and J by 5 bases, with 12 bases between them. The CDR3 has 15 amino acids. The germline CDR1 and CDR2 sequences are SGDLS and YYNGEE. The CDR3 sequence is CASSGATVHNSPLHF. The CDR3 DNA follows: TGTGCCAGCAGCGGAGCGACAGTCCATAATTCACCCCTCCACTTT.

This chain joins TRBV27 and TRBJ2-6; D is ambiguous. The germline V gene encodes CDR1 MNHEY and CDR2 SMNVEV (reference sequence). The CDR3 is 20 residues long. The V gene lost 1 base and the J gene lost 2 bases, with 21 bases spanning the gap. The CDR3 here is CASSLLGGDRKAPGANVLTF. The CDR3 DNA reads TGTGCCAGCAGTTTATTAGGTGGAGATCGCAAAGCCCCTGGGGCCAACGTCCTGACTTTC.